This T cell receptor (beta chain) was sequenced for a study of identical twins (TCRdb year 2016). About the full investigation: The study deep-sequenced TCR alpha and beta repertoires from monozygotic twins, unrelated adults of various ages and cord blood to test whether fetal clonotypes persist. Replicate twin experiments were performed at different times using different library preparation protocols to rule out contamination.

In regard to this clonotype: There is no known antigen for this receptor. No much larger clone is present one base from it, and per-base qualities are unavailable.

Summary of the overall study and its limitations: Recombination models systematically underestimated out-of-frame TCR alpha sharing in monozygotic twins but agreed with sharing between unrelated individuals. Conclusions relied on cross-sectional statistical analysis, since the same donors could not be followed over many years. Invariant T cells such as MAIT and iNKT could partly confound zero-insertion analyses, although diverse VJ usage argued against such confounding for most clonotypes. Abundant cord blood beta clonotypes carried fewer insertions; young adult naive repertoires showed a weaker similar trend, while memory repertoires showed none. The excess sharing between twins in beta out-of-frame sequences was weaker because fewer shared sequences reduced the signal-to-noise ratio. Compared with coincidental sharing between unrelated individuals, out-of-frame TCR alpha sequences shared between twins showed an excess of sequences with low generation probability.

Every donor was a healthy Caucasian. The twin cohort consisted of three pairs of female monozygotic twins, all aged roughly 18 to 29 years. Positive isolation kits from Invitrogen were used to isolate CD4+ and CD8+ T cell populations. In the germline V gene (reference sequence), CDR1 corresponds to LNHDA and CDR2 to SQIVND. V gives up 6 bases and J gives up 7 bases, and the segment between their germline ends measures 13 bases. Including cysteine and phenylalanine, the CDR3 has 13 amino acids. Of the read, only the CDR3 DNA is kept; its 39 bases are in frame from base 1. The library was prepared using 5' RACE. For sequencing, an Illumina HiSeq 2000 was employed. A universal primer binding site was introduced by template switching, and a unique molecular identifier was present in the final cDNA, enabling accurate counting of TCR cDNA molecules. Specific primers in the conserved constant-segment region were used to synthesize first-strand cDNA for TCR alpha and beta chains. To control for contamination, each cDNA library was double barcoded with a SMART-Mk sample barcode plus Illumina barcodes. TruSeq adapter sequences and Illumina sample barcodes were added in two successive PCR steps. TCR alpha and beta cDNA libraries were sequenced on the Illumina HiSeq platform with custom primers. The original pipeline was this. Raw reads were processed with MiGEC to extract unique molecular identifiers, and MiXCR was used to determine CDR3 positions. Recombination models were inferred per individual with the repgenHMM and IGoR tools using an EM algorithm. Shared clonotype analysis was performed with the tcR package in R, normalizing sharing by the product of cloneset sizes. To study raw recombination without the effects of thymic and clonal selection, out-of-frame nonproductive sequences were analyzed. TCRdb passed the public sequencing reads through fastp at Q25 and MiXCR, retaining productive beta sequences. Under each unique CDR3 protein, matching rows form one entry showing the most common genes and DNA. These V and J calls originate from TCRdb's pipeline instead of the authors' own analysis. In this sample the table shows some 300,000 distinct CDR3 sequences, 12% of which occur a single time. The top ten clonotypes cover 7.2% of the sample.

These data were also filed under a second study, of yellow fever vaccine responses in identical twins. As that second study puts it: According to the authors, in identical twins the way T cells responded to vaccination appeared partly convergent and partly personalized. In identical twins, the study followed T cell clones that responded to the vaccine with precision.

This chain is built from TRBV19 and TRBJ2-1; a confident D gene designation cannot be given. The TCR comes from a woman younger than 35 in good health. Sequencing was performed on CD8+ T cells sorted from blood. The CDR3 protein sequence reads: CASSVGYMNEQFF. The DNA sequence is as follows: TGTGCCAGTAGCGTGGGTTACATGAATGAGCAGTTCTTC.